A selection of T cell receptor beta chains follows, all from one sample in a study of shared clonotypes between healthy human individuals. Assay: immunoSEQ multiplex PCR; the TCRdb copy retains only in-frame clones and omits some. Of about 2 million clones listed, 95% are singletons. Sequencing was done on a sample of naive CD4+ T cells sorted from blood. The receptors come from a man younger than 30 in good health. Both conserved end residues are part of each CDR3. Each record gives: J gene, V gene, D gene, CDR3 length, clone size, CDR3 protein, CDR3 DNA. D genes are given only for firm matches. For some rows the clone size is stated as once, few or many, or as a class when expanded; others skip it.

j_call: TRBJ2-2
v_call: TRBV7-2
d_call: TRBD2
cdr3_length: 16
clone_size: once
cdr3_aa: CASRVPGLQNTGELFF
cdr3_nt: TGTGCCAGCAGGGTACCGGGACTACAGAACACCGGGGAGCTGTTTTTT

j_call: TRBJ2-7
v_call: TRBV6-5
d_call: TRBD1
cdr3_length: 14
clone_size: once
cdr3_aa: CASSRTGGMYEQYF
cdr3_nt: TGTGCCAGCAGCCGGACAGGGGGTATGTACGAGCAGTACTTC

j_call: TRBJ2-5
v_call: TRBV5-1
d_call: -
cdr3_length: 14
clone_size: -
cdr3_aa: CASSLVSGQETQYF
cdr3_nt: TGCGCCAGCAGCTTGGTCTCAGGCCAAGAGACCCAGTACTTC

j_call: TRBJ1-4
v_call: TRBV5-1
d_call: -
cdr3_length: 14
clone_size: -
cdr3_aa: CASSLDTVNEKLFF
cdr3_nt: TGCGCCAGCAGCTTGGATACAGTTAATGAAAAACTGTTTTTT

j_call: TRBJ1-1
v_call: TRBV7-9
d_call: -
cdr3_length: 16
clone_size: -
cdr3_aa: CASSLAGTGTNTEAFF
cdr3_nt: TGTGCCAGCAGCTTAGCAGGGACGGGCACAAACACTGAAGCTTTCTTT

j_call: TRBJ2-7
v_call: TRBV11-2
d_call: -
cdr3_length: 15
clone_size: -
cdr3_aa: CASSKQGSWGTEQYF
cdr3_nt: TGTGCCAGCAGCAAACAGGGGTCTTGGGGGACTGAGCAGTACTTC

j_call: TRBJ1-1
v_call: TRBV10-2
d_call: -
cdr3_length: 14
clone_size: -
cdr3_aa: CASRVTGVNTEAFF
cdr3_nt: TGCGCCAGCAGGGTGACAGGCGTGAACACTGAAGCTTTCTTT

j_call: TRBJ2-7
v_call: TRBV10-2
d_call: TRBD2
cdr3_length: 16
clone_size: -
cdr3_aa: CASSETAGLASYEQYF
cdr3_nt: TGCGCCAGCAGTGAGACGGCGGGACTAGCCTCCTACGAGCAGTACTTC

j_call: TRBJ2-3
v_call: TRBV5-1
d_call: TRBD2
cdr3_length: 18
clone_size: -
cdr3_aa: CASSLGLAGGSFTDTQYF
cdr3_nt: TGCGCCAGCAGCTTGGGACTAGCGGGAGGGTCGTTCACAGATACGCAGTATTTT

j_call: TRBJ2-5
v_call: TRBV2
d_call: -
cdr3_length: 15
clone_size: once
cdr3_aa: CASRDRGAAGETQYF
cdr3_nt: TGTGCCAGCAGGGACCGGGGCGCGGCGGGGGAGACCCAGTACTTC

j_call: TRBJ2-7
v_call: TRBV5-1
d_call: -
cdr3_length: 15
clone_size: -
cdr3_aa: CASSPGTQFPYEQYF
cdr3_nt: TGCGCCAGCAGCCCCGGGACACAATTTCCCTACGAGCAGTACTTC

j_call: TRBJ1-2
v_call: TRBV30
d_call: -
cdr3_length: 13
clone_size: -
cdr3_aa: CAWRGQSHYGYTF
cdr3_nt: TGTGCCTGGAGAGGGCAGTCTCACTATGGCTACACCTTC

j_call: TRBJ2-5
v_call: TRBV25-1
d_call: -
cdr3_length: 14
clone_size: -
cdr3_aa: CASSPWTATETQYF
cdr3_nt: TGTGCCAGCAGTCCCTGGACAGCCACGGAGACCCAGTACTTC

j_call: TRBJ1-2
v_call: TRBV28
d_call: TRBD1
cdr3_length: 13
clone_size: -
cdr3_aa: CASTKTGDYGYTF
cdr3_nt: TGTGCCAGCACCAAGACAGGGGACTATGGCTACACCTTC

j_call: TRBJ1-1
v_call: TRBV10-2
d_call: -
cdr3_length: 12
clone_size: once
cdr3_aa: CASRWTDTEAFF
cdr3_nt: TGCGCCAGCAGGTGGACAGACACTGAAGCTTTCTTT